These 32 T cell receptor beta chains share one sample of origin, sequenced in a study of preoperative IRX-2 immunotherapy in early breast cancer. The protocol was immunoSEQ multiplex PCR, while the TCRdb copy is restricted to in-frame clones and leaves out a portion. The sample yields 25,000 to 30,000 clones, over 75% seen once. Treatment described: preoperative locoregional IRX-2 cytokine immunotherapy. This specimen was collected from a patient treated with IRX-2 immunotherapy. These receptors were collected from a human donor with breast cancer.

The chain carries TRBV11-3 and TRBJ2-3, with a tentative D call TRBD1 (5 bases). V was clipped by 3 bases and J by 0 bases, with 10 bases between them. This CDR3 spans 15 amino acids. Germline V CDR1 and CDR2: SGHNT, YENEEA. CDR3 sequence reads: CASSFDSASTDTQYF. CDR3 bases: TGTGCCAGCAGCTTCGACAGTGCTAGCACAGATACGCAGTATTTT.

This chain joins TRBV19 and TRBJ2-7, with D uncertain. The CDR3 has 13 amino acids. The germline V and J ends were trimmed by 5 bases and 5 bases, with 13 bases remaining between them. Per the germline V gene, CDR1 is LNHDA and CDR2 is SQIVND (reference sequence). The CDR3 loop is CASSPLTDDEQYF. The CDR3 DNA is TGTGCCAGTAGTCCTCTCACAGACGACGAGCAGTACTTC.

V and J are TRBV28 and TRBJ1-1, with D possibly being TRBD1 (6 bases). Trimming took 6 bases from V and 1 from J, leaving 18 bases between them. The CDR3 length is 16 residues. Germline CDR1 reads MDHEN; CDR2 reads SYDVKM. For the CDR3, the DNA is TGTGCCAGCAGAGCTGGACAGAACCTTAAGAACACTGAAGCTTTCTTT. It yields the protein CASRAGQNLKNTEAFF.

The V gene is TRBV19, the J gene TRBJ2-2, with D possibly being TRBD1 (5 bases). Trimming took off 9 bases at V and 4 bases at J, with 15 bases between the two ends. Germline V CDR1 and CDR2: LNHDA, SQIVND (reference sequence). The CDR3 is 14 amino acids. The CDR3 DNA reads TGTGCCAGCAGAACTCAGGGTTTCACCGGGGAGCTGTTTTTT. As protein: CASRTQGFTGELFF.

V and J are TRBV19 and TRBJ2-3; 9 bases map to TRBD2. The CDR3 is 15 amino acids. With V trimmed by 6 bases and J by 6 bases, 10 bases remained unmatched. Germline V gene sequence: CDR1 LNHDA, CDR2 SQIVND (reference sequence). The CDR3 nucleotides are TGTGCCAGTAGGACCCTAGCGGGAAAGGCGGATACGCAGTATTTT. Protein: CASRTLAGKADTQYF.

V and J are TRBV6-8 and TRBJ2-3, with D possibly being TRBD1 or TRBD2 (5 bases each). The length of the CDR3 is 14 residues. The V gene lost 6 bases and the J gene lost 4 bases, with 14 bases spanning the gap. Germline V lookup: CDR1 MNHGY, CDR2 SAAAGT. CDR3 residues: CASSQLTAADTQYF. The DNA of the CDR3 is TGTGCCAGCAGCCAACTGACAGCGGCAGATACGCAGTATTTT.

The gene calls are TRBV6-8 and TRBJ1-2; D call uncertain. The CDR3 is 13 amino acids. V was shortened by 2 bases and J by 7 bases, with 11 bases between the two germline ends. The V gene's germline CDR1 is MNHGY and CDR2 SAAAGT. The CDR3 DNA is TGTGCCAGCAGTTACGGGGAGATAGGTGGCTACACCTTC. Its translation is CASSYGEIGGYTF.

The CDR3 here is CASSWDSSYEQYF. The CDR3 DNA sequence: TGTGCCAGCAGTTGGGACAGCTCCTACGAGCAGTACTTC. This sequence joins TRBV6-8 and TRBJ2-7, with TRBD1 matching over 7 bases. This CDR3 spans 13 amino acids. The trim removed 4 bases at V and 0 bases at J, leaving 0 bases unmatched. Germline CDR1 is MNHGY and CDR2 is SAAAGT.

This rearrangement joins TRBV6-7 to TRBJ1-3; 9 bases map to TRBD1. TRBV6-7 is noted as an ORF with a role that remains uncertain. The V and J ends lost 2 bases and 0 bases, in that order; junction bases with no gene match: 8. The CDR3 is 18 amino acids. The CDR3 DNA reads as TGTGCCAGCAGTTACGAACCCGGGACAGGGCGCTCTGGAAACACCATATATTTT. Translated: CASSYEPGTGRSGNTIYF.

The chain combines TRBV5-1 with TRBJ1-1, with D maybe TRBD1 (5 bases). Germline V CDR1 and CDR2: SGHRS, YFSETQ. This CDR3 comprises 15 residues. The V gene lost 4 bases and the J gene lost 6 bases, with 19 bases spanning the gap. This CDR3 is CASSPTAGAGAEAFF. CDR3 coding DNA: TGCGCCAGCAGCCCAACTGCCGGGGCTGGGGCTGAAGCTTTCTTT. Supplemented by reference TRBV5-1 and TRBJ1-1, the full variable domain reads KAGVTQTPRYLIKTRGQQVTLSCSPISGHRSVSWYQQTPGQGLQFLFEYFSETQRNKGNFPGRFSGRQFSNSRSEMNVSTLELGDSALYLCASSPTAGAGAEAFFGQGTRLTVV.

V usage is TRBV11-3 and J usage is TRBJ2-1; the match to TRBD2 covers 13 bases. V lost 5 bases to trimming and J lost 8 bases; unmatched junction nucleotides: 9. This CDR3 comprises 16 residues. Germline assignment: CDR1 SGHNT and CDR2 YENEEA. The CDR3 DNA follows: TGTGCCAGCAGCGCCTCGACTAGCGGGAGGTGGGATGAGCAGTTCTTC. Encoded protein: CASSASTSGRWDEQFF.

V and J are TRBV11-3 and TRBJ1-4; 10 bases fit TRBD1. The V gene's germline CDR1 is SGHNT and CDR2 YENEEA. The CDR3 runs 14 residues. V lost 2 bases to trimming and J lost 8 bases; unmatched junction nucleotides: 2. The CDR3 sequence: CASSLRQGAEKLFF. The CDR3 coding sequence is TGTGCCAGCAGCTTACGACAGGGGGCCGAAAAACTGTTTTTT. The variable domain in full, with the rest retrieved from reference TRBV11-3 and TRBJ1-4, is EAGVVQSPRYKIIEKKQPVAFWCNPISGHNTLYWYLQNLGQGPELLIRYENEEAVDDSQLPKDRFSAERLKGVDSTLKIQPAELGDSAVYLCASSLRQGAEKLFFGSGTQLSVL.

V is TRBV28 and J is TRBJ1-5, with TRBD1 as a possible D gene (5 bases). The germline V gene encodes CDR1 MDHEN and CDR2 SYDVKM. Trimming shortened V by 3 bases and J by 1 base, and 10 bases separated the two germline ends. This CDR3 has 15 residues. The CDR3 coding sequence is TGTGCCAGCAGTTTGCCCGGACAAAGCAATCAGCCCCAGCATTTT. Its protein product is CASSLPGQSNQPQHF.

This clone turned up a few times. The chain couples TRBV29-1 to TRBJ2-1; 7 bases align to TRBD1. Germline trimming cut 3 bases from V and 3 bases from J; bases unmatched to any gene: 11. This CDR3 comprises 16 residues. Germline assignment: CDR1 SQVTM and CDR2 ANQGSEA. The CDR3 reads CSVDLTGRNGYNEQFF. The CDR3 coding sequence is TGCAGCGTTGACCTGACAGGGCGGAATGGCTACAATGAGCAGTTCTTC.

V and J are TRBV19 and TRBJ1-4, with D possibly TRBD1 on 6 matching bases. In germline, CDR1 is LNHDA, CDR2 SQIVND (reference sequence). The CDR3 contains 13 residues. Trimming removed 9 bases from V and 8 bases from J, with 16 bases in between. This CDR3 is CASADRRGEKLFF. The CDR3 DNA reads TGTGCCAGCGCGGACAGACGTGGGGAAAAACTGTTTTTT.

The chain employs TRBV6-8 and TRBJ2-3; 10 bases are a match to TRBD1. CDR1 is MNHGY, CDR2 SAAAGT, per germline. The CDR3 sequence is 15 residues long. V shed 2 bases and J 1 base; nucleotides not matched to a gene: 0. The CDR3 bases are TGTGCCAGCAGTTACGGGACAGGGGGCACAGATACGCAGTATTTT. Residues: CASSYGTGGTDTQYF.

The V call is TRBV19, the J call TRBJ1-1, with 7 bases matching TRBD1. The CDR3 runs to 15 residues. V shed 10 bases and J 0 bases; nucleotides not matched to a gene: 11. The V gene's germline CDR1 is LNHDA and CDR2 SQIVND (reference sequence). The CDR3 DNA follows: TGTGCCACCCGACAGGGAGGAAGGATGAACACTGAAGCTTTCTTT. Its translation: CATRQGGRMNTEAFF.

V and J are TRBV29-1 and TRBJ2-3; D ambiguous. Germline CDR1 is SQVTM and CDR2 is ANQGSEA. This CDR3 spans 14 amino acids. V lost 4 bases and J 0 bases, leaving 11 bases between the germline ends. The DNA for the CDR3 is TGCAGCGTTGGGAAGGCAGCTAGCACAGATACGCAGTATTTT. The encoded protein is CSVGKAASTDTQYF.

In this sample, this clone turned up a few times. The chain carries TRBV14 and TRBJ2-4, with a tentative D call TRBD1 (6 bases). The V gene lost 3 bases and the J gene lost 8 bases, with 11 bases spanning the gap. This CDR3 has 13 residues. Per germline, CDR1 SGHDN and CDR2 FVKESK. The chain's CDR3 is CASSHRGRYIQYF. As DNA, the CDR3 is TGTGCCAGCAGCCACAGGGGTAGATACATTCAGTACTTC. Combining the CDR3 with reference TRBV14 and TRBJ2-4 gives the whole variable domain EAGVTQFPSHSVIEKGQTVTLRCDPISGHDNLYWYRRVMGKEIKFLLHFVKESKQDESGMPNNRFLAERTGGTYSTLKVQPAELEDSGVYFCASSHRGRYIQYFGAGTRLSVL.

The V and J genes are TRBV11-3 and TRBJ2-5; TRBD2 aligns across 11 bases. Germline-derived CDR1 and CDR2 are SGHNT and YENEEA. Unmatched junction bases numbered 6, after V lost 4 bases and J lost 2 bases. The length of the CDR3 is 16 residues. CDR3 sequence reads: CASSWGTSGLQETQYF. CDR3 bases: TGTGCCAGCAGCTGGGGGACTAGCGGTTTACAAGAGACCCAGTACTTC.

The CDR3 DNA follows: TGTGCCAGCTCCTGGGACAGGGCGGGACAGCCCCAGCATTTT. As protein: CASSWDRAGQPQHF. The chain carries TRBV18 and TRBJ1-5; 9 bases fit TRBD1. This CDR3 contains 14 residues. The germline gives CDR1 KGHSH, CDR2 LQKENI. With 6 bases clipped from V and 7 bases from J, the junction kept 7 bases outside the gene matches.

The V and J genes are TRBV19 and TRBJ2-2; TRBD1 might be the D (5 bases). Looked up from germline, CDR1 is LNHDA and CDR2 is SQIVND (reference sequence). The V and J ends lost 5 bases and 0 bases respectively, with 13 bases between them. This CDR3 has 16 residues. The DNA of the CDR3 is TGTGCCAGTAGTCGGTTCGACAGCCCGAACACCGGGGAGCTGTTTTTT. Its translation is CASSRFDSPNTGELFF. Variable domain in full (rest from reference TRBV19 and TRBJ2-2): DGGITQSPKYLFRKEGQNVTLSCEQNLNHDAMYWYRQDPGQGLRLIYYSQIVNDFQKGDIAEGYSVSREKKESFPLTVTSAQKNPTAFYLCASSRFDSPNTGELFFGEGSRLTVL.

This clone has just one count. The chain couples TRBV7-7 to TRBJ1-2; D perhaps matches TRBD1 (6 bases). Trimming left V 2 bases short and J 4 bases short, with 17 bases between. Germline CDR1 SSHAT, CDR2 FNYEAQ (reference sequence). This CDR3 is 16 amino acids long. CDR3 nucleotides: TGTGCCAGCAGCTTAACCCCACAGGGCGCGGGCTATGGCTACACCTTC. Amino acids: CASSLTPQGAGYGYTF.

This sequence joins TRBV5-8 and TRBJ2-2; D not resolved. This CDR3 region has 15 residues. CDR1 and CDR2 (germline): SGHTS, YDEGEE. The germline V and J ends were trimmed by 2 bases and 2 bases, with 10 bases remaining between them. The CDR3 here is CASSLNRINTGELFF. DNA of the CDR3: TGTGCCAGCAGCTTAAACAGAATTAACACCGGGGAGCTGTTTTTT. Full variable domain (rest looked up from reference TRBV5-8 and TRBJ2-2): EAGVTQSPTHLIKTRGQQATLRCSPISGHTSVYWYQQALGLGLQFLLWYDEGEERNRGNFPPRFSGRQFPNYSSELNVNALELEDSALYLCASSLNRINTGELFFGEGSRLTVL.

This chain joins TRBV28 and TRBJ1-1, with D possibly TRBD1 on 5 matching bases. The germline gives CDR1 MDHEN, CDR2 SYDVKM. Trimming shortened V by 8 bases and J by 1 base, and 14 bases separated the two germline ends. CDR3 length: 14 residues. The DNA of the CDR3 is TGTGCCAGCGACCTAACAGGAGCGAACACTGAAGCTTTCTTT. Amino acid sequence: CASDLTGANTEAFF.

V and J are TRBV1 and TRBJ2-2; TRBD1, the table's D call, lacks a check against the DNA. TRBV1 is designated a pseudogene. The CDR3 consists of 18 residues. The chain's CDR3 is CASSQDRGRPEYTGELFF. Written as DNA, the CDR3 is TGCGCCAGCAGCCAAGATAGGGGCAGGCCCGAATACACCGGGGAGCTGTTTTTT.

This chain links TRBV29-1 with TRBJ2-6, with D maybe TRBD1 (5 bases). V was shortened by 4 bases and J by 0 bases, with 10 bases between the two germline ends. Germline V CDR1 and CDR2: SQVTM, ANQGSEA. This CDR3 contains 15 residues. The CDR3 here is CSVAGHGSGANVLTF. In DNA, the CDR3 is TGCAGCGTTGCAGGACACGGCTCTGGGGCCAACGTCCTGACTTTC.

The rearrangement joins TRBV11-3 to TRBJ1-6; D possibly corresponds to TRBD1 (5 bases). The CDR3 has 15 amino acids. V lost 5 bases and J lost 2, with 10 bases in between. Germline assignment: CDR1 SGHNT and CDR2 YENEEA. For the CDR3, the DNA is TGTGCCAGCAGCGTCCGGGGGGCCTATAATTCACCCCTCCACTTT. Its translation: CASSVRGAYNSPLHF.

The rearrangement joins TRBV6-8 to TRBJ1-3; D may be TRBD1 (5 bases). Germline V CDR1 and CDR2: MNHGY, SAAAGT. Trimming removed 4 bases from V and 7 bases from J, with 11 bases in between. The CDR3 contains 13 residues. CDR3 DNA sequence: TGTGCCAGCAGTTCAGATTGGGGGAACACCATATATTTT. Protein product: CASSSDWGNTIYF.

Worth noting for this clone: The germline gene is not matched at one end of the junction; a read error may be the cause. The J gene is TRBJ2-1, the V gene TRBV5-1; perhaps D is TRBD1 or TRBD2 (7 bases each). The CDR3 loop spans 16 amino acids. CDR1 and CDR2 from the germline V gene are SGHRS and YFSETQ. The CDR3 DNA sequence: TGCGCCAGCACGCAGGGGGGGGCTGGGACCTACAATGAACAGTTCTTC. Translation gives CASTQGGAGTYNEQFF.

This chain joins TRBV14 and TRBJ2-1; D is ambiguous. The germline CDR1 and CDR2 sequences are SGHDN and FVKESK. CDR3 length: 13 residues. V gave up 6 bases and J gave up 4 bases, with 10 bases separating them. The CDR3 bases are TGTGCCAGCAGTACGACGGAGTACAATGAGCAGTTCTTC. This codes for CASSTTEYNEQFF.

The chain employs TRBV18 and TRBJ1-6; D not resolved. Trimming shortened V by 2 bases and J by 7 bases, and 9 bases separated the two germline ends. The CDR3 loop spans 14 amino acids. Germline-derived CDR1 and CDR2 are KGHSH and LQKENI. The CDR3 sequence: CASSPVSSNSPLHF. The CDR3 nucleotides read TGTGCCAGCTCACCAGTCAGTTCCAATTCACCCCTCCACTTT.